Listed here are 12 T cell receptor beta chains from one sample, sequenced in a study of cytomegalovirus exposure and HLA in healthy donors. The primer mix had 60 Vbeta and 13 Jbeta primers. Assay: immunoSEQ multiplex PCR; the TCRdb copy retains only in-frame clones and omits some. The table has some 150,000 clones, over 75% seen once. Sequenced sample: PBMCs. The receptors here all came from a man aged 40-50 years in good health and CMV-seronegative.

The chain is built from TRBV6-5 and TRBJ1-4; D not certain. The CDR3 sequence is 16 residues long. The V end was cut by 2 bases, the J end by 0 bases, with 10 bases between. From germline, CDR1 is MNHEY and CDR2 SVGAGI. The CDR3 sequence is CASSYIGSATNEKLFF. CDR3 DNA sequence: TGTGCCAGCAGTTACATCGGGAGTGCAACTAATGAAAAACTGTTTTTT.

With regard to this clone: The sample has other DNA sequences that encode this CDR3 too. The chain links TRBV7-2 to TRBJ2-2; maybe TRBD1 (7 bases). CDR3 length: 16 residues. Trimming stripped 2 bases from V and 6 bases from J, with 16 bases between. Per the germline V gene, CDR1 is SGHTA and CDR2 is FQGNSA. The DNA of the CDR3 is TGTGCCAGCAGCTTAAAGGCTACAGGGGAGGCCGGGGAGCTGTTTTTT. Amino acid sequence: CASSLKATGEAGELFF.

The V and J genes are TRBV5-6 and TRBJ1-1; D unclear. This CDR3 comprises 16 residues. Germline assignment: CDR1 SGHDT and CDR2 YYEEEE. The V end lost 0 bases, the J end lost 0 bases, and 12 bases lay between the germline ends. The CDR3: CASSLERQPMNTEAFF. CDR3 DNA sequence: TGTGCCAGCAGCTTGGAGCGGCAGCCTATGAACACTGAAGCTTTCTTT. Full variable domain (rest looked up from reference TRBV5-6 and TRBJ1-1): DAGVTQSPTHLIKTRGQQVTLRCSPKSGHDTVSWYQQALGQGPQFIFQYYEEEERQRGNFPDRFSGHQFPNYSSELNVNALLLGDSALYLCASSLERQPMNTEAFFGQGTRLTVV.

This chain uses TRBV6-5 with TRBJ1-5; no clear D gene. CDR1 is MNHEY, CDR2 SVGAGI, per germline. The CDR3 runs 15 residues. The V and J ends lost 6 bases and 0 bases respectively, with 12 bases between them. The CDR3 protein is CASRAVAGSNQPQHF. CDR3 nucleotide sequence: TGTGCCAGCAGAGCAGTTGCGGGTAGCAATCAGCCCCAGCATTTT.

The chain uses TRBV5-4 and TRBJ2-1, with TRBD1 matching over 8 bases. The CDR3 is made up of 14 amino acids. The germline V gene has CDR1 SGHNT and CDR2 YYREEE (reference sequence). V trimming: 2 bases; J trimming: 6 bases; junction bases outside the gene matches: 4. In DNA form, the CDR3 reads TGTGCCAGCAGCTTTTCAACAGGGGGCAATGAGCAGTTCTTC. It is translated as CASSFSTGGNEQFF.

The rearrangement uses TRBV4-3 and TRBJ2-5; unclear D gene. Germline V gene sequence: CDR1 LGHNA, CDR2 YSLEER. This CDR3 comprises 16 residues. The V end was cut by 0 bases, the J end by 4 bases, with 15 bases between. CDR3 bases: TGCGCCAGCAGCCAAGATCTTCCGGGTGCCGGAGAGACCCAGTACTTC. The encoded protein is CASSQDLPGAGETQYF.

Worth noting for this clone: At one of its ends the junction is not consistent with the germline gene, which may arise from a read error. The CDR3 protein is CATLGQSTDAQYF. In DNA, the CDR3 is TGTGCCACTTTGGGACAGAGCACAGATGCGCAGTATTTT. This sequence joins TRBV10-3 and TRBJ2-3; 7 nucleotides match TRBD1. The CDR3 sequence is 13 residues long. The germline V gene has CDR1 ENHRY and CDR2 SYGVKD.

This chain uses TRBV5-6 with TRBJ2-3; TRBD1 agrees at 7 bases. The CDR3 covers 15 residues. Germline V gene lookup returns CDR1 SGHDT and CDR2 YYEEEE. Trimming removed 4 bases from V and 4 bases from J; junction bases left unmatched: 9. The CDR3 bases are TGTGCCAGCAGCGCCCCGACAGGGAAGGCAGATACGCAGTATTTT. This translates into CASSAPTGKADTQYF.

V usage is TRBV5-8 and J usage is TRBJ1-1; perhaps TRBD1 as D (5 bases). V was clipped by 1 base and J by 6 bases, with 10 bases between them. Germline V CDR1 and CDR2: SGHTS, YDEGEE. The CDR3 length is 13 residues. DNA of the CDR3: TGTGCCAGCAGCTTGCGTAGGGGCGCTGAAGCTTTCTTT. It encodes CASSLRRGAEAFF.

This clone was counted only a few times. The V and J genes are TRBV7-2 and TRBJ2-1, with TRBD1 matching 7 bases. Germline V gene data show CDR1 as SGHTA and CDR2 as FQGNSA. CDR3 length: 13 residues. J lost 8 bases, V lost 6 bases, and 7 bases had no gene match. The CDR3 DNA sequence: TGTGCCAGCAGGCTACAGGGGTTTGATGAGCAGTTCTTC. Translating gives CASRLQGFDEQFF.

The genes are TRBV6-6 and TRBJ2-3; 8 nucleotides line up with TRBD1. This CDR3 contains 16 residues. The germline CDR1 and CDR2 sequences are MNHNY and SVGAGI (reference sequence). V lost 6 bases to trimming and J lost 1 base; unmatched junction nucleotides: 9. The CDR3 nucleotides are TGTGCCAGCAGCCGTCTTACAGGGGGAGGCACAGATACGCAGTATTTT. It is translated as CASSRLTGGGTDTQYF.

The chain links TRBV7-3 to TRBJ2-3; TRBD2 matches at 9 bases. With V trimmed by 3 bases and J by 2 bases, 15 bases remained unmatched. The CDR3 consists of 19 residues. Germline CDR1 SGHTA, CDR2 FQGTGA. The CDR3 nucleotides are TGTGCCAGCAGCTTCGAACCGAAAAATGTAGCGGGGGCCACAGATACGCAGTATTTT. Translating gives CASSFEPKNVAGATDTQYF.